These T cell receptor beta chains were read from a single sample in a study of control samples from healthy donors and cancer patients. The table came from immunoSEQ multiplex PCR; TCRdb's copy has only in-frame clones and leaves some out. This table has about 250,000 clones, over 75% appearing once. Sequencing was performed on PBMCs. The receptor set was obtained from a woman aged 60-75 years with lung cancer. CDR3s leave out the opening cysteine and the closing phenylalanine or tryptophan. A D gene is named only where the DNA matches it firmly.

d_gene	j_gene	v_gene	CDR3aa
-	TRBJ1-4	TRBV4-2	ASSQELYLNEKLF
-	TRBJ1-3	TRBV5-1	ASSFLPGPHGGYSGNTIY
-	TRBJ1-4	TRBV6-5	ASSPTGVSWEKLF
TRBD1	TRBJ1-6	TRBV5-4	ASSPGGAKSNSPLH
-	TRBJ2-2	TRBV2	ASSGRGTGELF
TRBD2	TRBJ2-3	TRBV5-5	ASSLGRTSGSTDTQY
-	TRBJ1-1	TRBV19	ASSIPHRNTEAF
-	TRBJ1-5	TRBV5-5	ASRPGMTANQPQH
-	TRBJ1-1	TRBV10-3	AIREDTEAF
-	TRBJ1-6	TRBV4-1	ASSQQSMGNSPLH
-	TRBJ2-1	TRBV19	ASSDVGGFEQF
-	TRBJ1-5	TRBV3-1/TRBV3-2	ASSQDGGGIQPQH
TRBD1	TRBJ2-7	TRBV27	ASSVGTDGYEQY
TRBD1	TRBJ2-2	TRBV7-7	ASSLGPGGSGELF
-	TRBJ1-2	TRBV25-1	ASSIEGYGGYT
-	TRBJ2-1	TRBV6-5	ASSSPSAEAYNEQF
TRBD1	TRBJ1-2	TRBV24-1	ATSDTRTGGVYGYT
-	TRBJ2-5	TRBV5-1	ASSPVGESQETQY
TRBD2	TRBJ2-7	TRBV10-1	ASSDGLAGVREQY
-	TRBJ2-5	TRBV5-1	ASSLVQGRGETQY
TRBD2	TRBJ2-2	TRBV9	ASSVVRLAGAGELF
-	TRBJ2-1	TRBV19	ASSIIPSRGRSEQF
-	TRBJ1-2	TRBV6-5	ASSPRDMDFYGYT